This is a list of T cell receptor beta chains from one sample in a study of CD8+CD57+ T cells in acquired aplastic anemia. TCRdb called the reads again in MiXCR, with one record for every CDR3 protein. The sample has over 150,000 distinct CDR3 sequences; about 60% are singletons. The sequencing sample was made of sorted CD4+, CD8+, or CD8+CD57+ T cells (not recorded which) from PBMCs. The source is a human donor with aplastic anemia. Each CDR3 is given with its conserved first and last residue. Each record gives: V gene, J gene, clone size, D gene, CDR3 DNA, CDR3 protein. The D gene is left open where the match is weak. Size is omitted from some rows. Given values are once, few, many or a class for expanded clones.

v_call: TRBV4-1
j_call: TRBJ1-1
clone_size: NA
d_call: NA
cdr3_nt: TGCGACAGCAGCTACTGGACAGCTTTCTTT
cdr3_aa: CDSSYWTAFF

v_call: TRBV19
j_call: TRBJ2-1
clone_size: few
d_call: NA
cdr3_nt: TGTGCCAGTAGTCCTCAGTACAATGAGCAGTTCTTC
cdr3_aa: CASSPQYNEQFF

v_call: TRBV27
j_call: TRBJ2-7
clone_size: NA
d_call: NA
cdr3_nt: TGTGCCAGCAGCCAGATGAACGAGCAGTACTTC
cdr3_aa: CASSQMNEQYF

v_call: TRBV29-1
j_call: TRBJ1-2
clone_size: many
d_call: TRBD1
cdr3_nt: TGCAGCGTTGAGAGGACAGGGGATCCCTATGGCTACACCTTC
cdr3_aa: CSVERTGDPYGYTF

v_call: TRBV2
j_call: TRBJ1-2
clone_size: NA
d_call: TRBD1
cdr3_nt: TGTGCCAGCAAGGGACAGGCTGGGGGCGGGTATGGCTACACCTTC
cdr3_aa: CASKGQAGGGYGYTF

v_call: TRBV2
j_call: TRBJ2-7
clone_size: NA
d_call: TRBD1
cdr3_nt: TGTGCCAGCAATACAGGGGGCGCCCACCTCGAGCAGTACTTC
cdr3_aa: CASNTGGAHLEQYF

v_call: TRBV25-1
j_call: TRBJ1-1
clone_size: many
d_call: NA
cdr3_nt: TGTGCCAGCAGTTCGGTGGGGGCCACTGAAGCTTTCTTT
cdr3_aa: CASSSVGATEAFF

v_call: TRBV5-5
j_call: TRBJ2-7
clone_size: NA
d_call: TRBD1
cdr3_nt: TGTGCCAGCAGCATCGGGACAGGGGATTCCTACGAGCAGTACTTC
cdr3_aa: CASSIGTGDSYEQYF

v_call: TRBV7-2
j_call: TRBJ2-2
clone_size: NA
d_call: TRBD1
cdr3_nt: TGTGCCAGCAGCCCGTTGGGTGGGACAGGGTGGCGGATGAACACCGGGGAGCTGTTTTTT
cdr3_aa: CASSPLGGTGWRMNTGELFF

v_call: TRBV5-1
j_call: TRBJ2-7
clone_size: many
d_call: NA
cdr3_nt: TGCGCCAGCAGCCAGGGACACTTGGGCACCTACGAGCAGTACTTC
cdr3_aa: CASSQGHLGTYEQYF

v_call: TRBV29-1
j_call: TRBJ2-3
clone_size: NA
d_call: TRBD2
cdr3_nt: TGCAGCGTCAGACTAGCGGGTGTGGTAGATACGCAGTATTTT
cdr3_aa: CSVRLAGVVDTQYF

v_call: TRBV10-3
j_call: TRBJ1-2
clone_size: few
d_call: NA
cdr3_nt: TGTGCCATCAATAGGGAAGATGGCTACACCTTC
cdr3_aa: CAINREDGYTF

v_call: TRBV20-1
j_call: TRBJ2-1
clone_size: NA
d_call: TRBD2
cdr3_nt: TGCAGTGCTAGGTTAGCGGGAGGACAAGAGCAGTTCTTC
cdr3_aa: CSARLAGGQEQFF

v_call: TRBV2
j_call: TRBJ2-2
clone_size: NA
d_call: TRBD2
cdr3_nt: TGTGCCAGCAGCCTAGGACTAGCGAACGGGGAGCTGTTTTTT
cdr3_aa: CASSLGLANGELFF

v_call: TRBV10-3
j_call: TRBJ1-2
clone_size: NA
d_call: NA
cdr3_nt: TGTGCCATCAGAACGCAGGAAAACTATGGCTACACCTTC
cdr3_aa: CAIRTQENYGYTF

v_call: TRBV6-5
j_call: TRBJ2-7
clone_size: NA
d_call: TRBD2
cdr3_nt: TGTGCCAGCAGTTACACAGGACTAGATTTGTCCTACGAGCAGTACTTC
cdr3_aa: CASSYTGLDLSYEQYF

v_call: TRBV29-1
j_call: TRBJ1-5
clone_size: once
d_call: NA
cdr3_nt: TGCAGCGTTTCAGATGGGAATGGCAATCAGCCCCAGCATTTT
cdr3_aa: CSVSDGNGNQPQHF

v_call: TRBV20-1
j_call: TRBJ2-1
clone_size: NA
d_call: TRBD2
cdr3_nt: TGCAGTGCTCGGAAACTAGCGGGGGATTACAATGAGCAGTTCTTC
cdr3_aa: CSARKLAGDYNEQFF

v_call: TRBV2
j_call: TRBJ1-1
clone_size: NA
d_call: NA
cdr3_nt: TGTGCCAGCAGTGAAGTTAGGGACACTGAAGCTTTCTTT
cdr3_aa: CASSEVRDTEAFF

v_call: TRBV2
j_call: TRBJ2-7
clone_size: NA
d_call: NA
cdr3_nt: TGTGCCAGCAGTTTAGGAGACACCGGGGAGCTGTACTTC
cdr3_aa: CASSLGDTGELYF

v_call: TRBV27
j_call: TRBJ2-7
clone_size: many
d_call: NA
cdr3_nt: TGTGCCAGCACGGACTCCTCCTACGAGCAGTACTTC
cdr3_aa: CASTDSSYEQYF

v_call: TRBV20-1
j_call: TRBJ2-7
clone_size: NA
d_call: TRBD2
cdr3_nt: TGCAGTGCTAGGTGGGGCGGGGGGCGTTACGAGCAGTACTTC
cdr3_aa: CSARWGGGRYEQYF

v_call: TRBV29-1
j_call: TRBJ2-1
clone_size: NA
d_call: NA
cdr3_nt: TGCAGCGTTGGAGGTAGCAGCGATGAGCAGTTCTTC
cdr3_aa: CSVGGSSDEQFF

v_call: TRBV7-2
j_call: TRBJ2-7
clone_size: few
d_call: TRBD2
cdr3_nt: TGTGCCAGCAGCTTCACTAGCGGGTTCAGCTCCTACGAGCAGTACTTC
cdr3_aa: CASSFTSGFSSYEQYF

v_call: TRBV2
j_call: TRBJ2-5
clone_size: NA
d_call: NA
cdr3_nt: TGTGCCAGCAGTACCACAAGTGTAACGGTGTCCCAGTACTTC
cdr3_aa: CASSTTSVTVSQYF

v_call: TRBV29-1
j_call: TRBJ2-7
clone_size: many
d_call: NA
cdr3_nt: TGCAGCGTTGAAAAAGTAGGGGCAAGCTCCTACGAGCAGTACTTC
cdr3_aa: CSVEKVGASSYEQYF

v_call: TRBV7-9
j_call: TRBJ2-6
clone_size: NA
d_call: NA
cdr3_nt: TGTGCCAGCACGCACAGAGGGACGCAAAAGGCCAACGTCCTGACTTTC
cdr3_aa: CASTHRGTQKANVLTF

v_call: TRBV4-1
j_call: TRBJ2-3
clone_size: many
d_call: TRBD2
cdr3_nt: TGCGCCAGCAGCCAAGAGATGGGTAGCGGGGAGCCGCAGTATTTT
cdr3_aa: CASSQEMGSGEPQYF

v_call: TRBV2
j_call: TRBJ2-5
clone_size: NA
d_call: NA
cdr3_nt: TGTGCCAGCTCTGGGCTGGGACGGGTGGAGGAGACCCAGTACTTC
cdr3_aa: CASSGLGRVEETQYF

v_call: TRBV13
j_call: TRBJ1-6
clone_size: NA
d_call: NA
cdr3_nt: TGTGCCAGCAGCTTAGACCGGACAGTGAATTCACCCCTCCACTTT
cdr3_aa: CASSLDRTVNSPLHF

v_call: TRBV6-1
j_call: TRBJ1-1
clone_size: many
d_call: NA
cdr3_nt: TGTGCCAGCAGGACCCCGGCAGGGGAAAACACTGAAGCTTTCTTT
cdr3_aa: CASRTPAGENTEAFF

v_call: TRBV7-9
j_call: TRBJ1-1
clone_size: NA
d_call: NA
cdr3_nt: TGTGCCAGCAGGCTTAGCGGACAGAATGAAGCTTTCTTT
cdr3_aa: CASRLSGQNEAFF

v_call: TRBV20-1
j_call: TRBJ2-5
clone_size: few
d_call: NA
cdr3_nt: TGCAGTGCTAGCCAACAGGGGCGGCGGGGGGAGACCCAGTACTTC
cdr3_aa: CSASQQGRRGETQYF

v_call: TRBV7-9
j_call: TRBJ2-7
clone_size: NA
d_call: NA
cdr3_nt: TGTGCCAGCAGCCGCATTCACGATCGGGACGAGCAGTACTTC
cdr3_aa: CASSRIHDRDEQYF

v_call: TRBV5-1
j_call: TRBJ2-7
clone_size: many
d_call: TRBD1
cdr3_nt: TGCGCCAGCAGCCACCGGGACAGTTCCTACGAGCAGTACTTC
cdr3_aa: CASSHRDSSYEQYF

v_call: TRBV11-2
j_call: TRBJ2-7
clone_size: NA
d_call: NA
cdr3_nt: TGTGCCAGCAGCTTAGCGTCAGGGAATTCGTACGAGCAGTACTTC
cdr3_aa: CASSLASGNSYEQYF

v_call: TRBV6-5
j_call: TRBJ2-7
clone_size: many
d_call: NA
cdr3_nt: TGTGCCAGCAGTTACGGGAGGAGCTCCTACGAGCAGTACTTC
cdr3_aa: CASSYGRSSYEQYF

v_call: TRBV10-3
j_call: TRBJ1-1
clone_size: NA
d_call: NA
cdr3_nt: TGTGCCATCAAGGCCGGGGGCGGGACTGAAGCTTTCTTT
cdr3_aa: CAIKAGGGTEAFF

v_call: TRBV7-9
j_call: TRBJ2-7
clone_size: NA
d_call: TRBD1
cdr3_nt: TGTGCCAGCAGGTCCGGGACAGTTCCTTACGAGCAGTACTTC
cdr3_aa: CASRSGTVPYEQYF

v_call: TRBV7-8
j_call: TRBJ1-6
clone_size: many
d_call: TRBD1
cdr3_nt: TGTGCCAGCAGCTTAGCTGGGGACAGGGGGACAATAGAATGGGATTCACCCCTCCACTTT
cdr3_aa: CASSLAGDRGTIEWDSPLHF

v_call: TRBV10-2
j_call: TRBJ2-2
clone_size: NA
d_call: TRBD1
cdr3_nt: TGCGCCAGCAGCGCTCGGGACAGGATGACCGGGGAGCTGTTTTTT
cdr3_aa: CASSARDRMTGELFF

v_call: TRBV4-1
j_call: TRBJ2-3
clone_size: few
d_call: TRBD2
cdr3_nt: TGCGCCAGCAGCCAAGTCTCTAGTCCTGGGAGGGGTGGAGATACGCAGTATTTT
cdr3_aa: CASSQVSSPGRGGDTQYF

v_call: TRBV5-1
j_call: TRBJ1-1
clone_size: NA
d_call: NA
cdr3_nt: TGCGCCAGCAGCTTGGCCGGGGATGAAGCTTTCTTT
cdr3_aa: CASSLAGDEAFF

v_call: TRBV29-1
j_call: TRBJ1-3
clone_size: NA
d_call: NA
cdr3_nt: TGCAGCGTTCAATATGTGGCGGGAAACACCATATATTTT
cdr3_aa: CSVQYVAGNTIYF

v_call: TRBV7-2
j_call: TRBJ2-6
clone_size: NA
d_call: NA
cdr3_nt: TGTGCCAGCAGTTCATCTGCCACCTCTGGGGCCAACGTCCTGACTTTC
cdr3_aa: CASSSSATSGANVLTF

v_call: TRBV18
j_call: TRBJ2-7
clone_size: few
d_call: NA
cdr3_nt: TGTGCCAGCTCACCACTAGGGGTCGAGCAGTACTTC
cdr3_aa: CASSPLGVEQYF

v_call: TRBV9
j_call: TRBJ1-2
clone_size: NA
d_call: NA
cdr3_nt: TGTGCCAGCAGCGGACAGGCCCCCGGGGCCTATGGCTACACCTTC
cdr3_aa: CASSGQAPGAYGYTF

v_call: TRBV2
j_call: TRBJ1-1
clone_size: NA
d_call: NA
cdr3_nt: TGTGCCAGCAGTGAATCGACAGCGGAAGCTTTCTTT
cdr3_aa: CASSESTAEAFF

v_call: TRBV7-2
j_call: TRBJ1-3
clone_size: NA
d_call: NA
cdr3_nt: TGTGCCAGCAGCGATAGGCGGGGGAGGGGATCTGGAAACACCATATATTTT
cdr3_aa: CASSDRRGRGSGNTIYF

v_call: TRBV4-2
j_call: TRBJ2-6
clone_size: many
d_call: NA
cdr3_nt: TGTGCCAGCAGCCTTACTGCTGCTGGGGCCAACGTCCTGACTTTC
cdr3_aa: CASSLTAAGANVLTF